This T cell receptor (beta chain) emerged from a study of regulatory T cells in long-lasting Graves disease. HTBI primers from iRepertoire and Arm-PCR of CDR3 regions yielded the TCR beta libraries. TCRdb re-called the multiplex PCR reads through MiXCR, storing one row per CDR3 protein. The data show 360,000 or so distinct CDR3 sequences, with 16% seen just once and 25% to 30% held by the top ten. Germline loops: CDR1 SGHVS, CDR2 FNYEAQ. The CDR3 sequence is 16 residues long. V was pared by 2 bases and J by 7 bases, with 14 bases of the junction left unmatched. Time point specified: newly diagnosed GD, antithyroid drugs for less than 3 months. RNA extracted from PBMCs served as the sequencing template. A further study also used this sample, focusing on T cells in Graves' hyperthyroidism and ophthalmopathy. That work contributes: Most expanded thyroid clonotypes above 0.001 also appeared in blood.

The receptor comes from a man aged 35-49 years with Graves disease. This chain joins TRBV7-6 and TRBJ2-7; 7 positions agree with TRBD2. The source material was peripheral blood mononuclear cells (PBMCs), sampled at new diagnosis, from a patient treated with antithyroid drugs. CDR3 loop: CASSLFHRERGEEQYF. In DNA, the CDR3 is TGTGCCAGCAGCTTATTTCATCGTGAGCGGGGAGAGGAGCAGTACTTC.